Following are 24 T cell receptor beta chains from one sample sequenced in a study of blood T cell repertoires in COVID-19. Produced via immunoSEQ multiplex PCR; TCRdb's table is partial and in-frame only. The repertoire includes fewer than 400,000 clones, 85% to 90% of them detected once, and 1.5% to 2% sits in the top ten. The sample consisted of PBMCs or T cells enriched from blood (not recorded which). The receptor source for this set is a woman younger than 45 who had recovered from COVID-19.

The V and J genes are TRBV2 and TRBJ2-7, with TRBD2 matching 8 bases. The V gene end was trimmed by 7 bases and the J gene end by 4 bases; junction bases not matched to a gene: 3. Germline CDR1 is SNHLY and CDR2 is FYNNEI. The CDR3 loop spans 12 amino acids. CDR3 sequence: CASMGLGYEQYF. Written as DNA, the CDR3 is TGTGCCAGCATGGGACTAGGATACGAGCAGTACTTC.

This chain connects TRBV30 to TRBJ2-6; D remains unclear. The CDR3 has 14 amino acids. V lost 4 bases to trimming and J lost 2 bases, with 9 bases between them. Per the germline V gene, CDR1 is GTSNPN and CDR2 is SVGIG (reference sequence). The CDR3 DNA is TGTGCCTGGATGATGAGCGCTGGGGCCAACGTCCTGACTTTC. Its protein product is CAWMMSAGANVLTF.

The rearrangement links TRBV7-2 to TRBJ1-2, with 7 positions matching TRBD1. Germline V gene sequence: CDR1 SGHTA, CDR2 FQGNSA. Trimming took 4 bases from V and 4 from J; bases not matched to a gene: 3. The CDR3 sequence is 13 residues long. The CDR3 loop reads CASSYGDSYGYTF. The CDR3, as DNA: TGTGCCAGCAGCTACGGGGACAGCTATGGCTACACCTTC.

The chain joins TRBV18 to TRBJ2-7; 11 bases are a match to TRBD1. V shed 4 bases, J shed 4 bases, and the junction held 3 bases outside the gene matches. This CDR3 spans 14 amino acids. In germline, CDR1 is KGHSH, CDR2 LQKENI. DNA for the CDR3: TGTGCCAGCTCACTGGACAGGGGGCAATACGAGCAGTACTTC. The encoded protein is CASSLDRGQYEQYF.

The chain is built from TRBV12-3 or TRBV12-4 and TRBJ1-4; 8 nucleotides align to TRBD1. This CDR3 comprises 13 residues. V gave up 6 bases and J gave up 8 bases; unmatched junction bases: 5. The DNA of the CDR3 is TGTGCCAGCAGACCGACAGGGGAGGAAAAACTGTTTTTT. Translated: CASRPTGEEKLFF.

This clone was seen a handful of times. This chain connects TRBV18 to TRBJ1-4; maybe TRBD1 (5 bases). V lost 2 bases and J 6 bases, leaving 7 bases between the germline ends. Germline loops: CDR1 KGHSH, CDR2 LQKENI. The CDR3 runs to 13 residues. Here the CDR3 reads CASSPSQDEKLFF. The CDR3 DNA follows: TGTGCCAGCTCACCATCACAGGATGAAAAACTGTTTTTT. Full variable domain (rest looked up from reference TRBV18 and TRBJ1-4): NAGVMQNPRHLVRRRGQEARLRCSPMKGHSHVYWYRQLPEEGLKFMVYLQKENIIDESGMPKERFSAEFPKEGPSILRIQQVVRGDSAAYFCASSPSQDEKLFFGSGTQLSVL.

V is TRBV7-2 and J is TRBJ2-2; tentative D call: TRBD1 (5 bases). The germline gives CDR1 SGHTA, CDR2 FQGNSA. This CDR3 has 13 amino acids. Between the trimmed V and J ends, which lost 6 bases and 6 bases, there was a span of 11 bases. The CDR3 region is CASRSQGAGELFF. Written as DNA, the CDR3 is TGTGCCAGCAGAAGCCAGGGTGCCGGGGAGCTGTTTTTT.

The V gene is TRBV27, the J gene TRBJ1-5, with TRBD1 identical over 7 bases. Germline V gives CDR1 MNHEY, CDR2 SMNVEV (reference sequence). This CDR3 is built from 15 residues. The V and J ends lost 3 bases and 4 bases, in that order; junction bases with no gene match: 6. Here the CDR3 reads CASSLLTGKNQPQHF. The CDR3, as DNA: TGTGCCAGCAGTTTGCTGACAGGGAAGAATCAGCCCCAGCATTTT.

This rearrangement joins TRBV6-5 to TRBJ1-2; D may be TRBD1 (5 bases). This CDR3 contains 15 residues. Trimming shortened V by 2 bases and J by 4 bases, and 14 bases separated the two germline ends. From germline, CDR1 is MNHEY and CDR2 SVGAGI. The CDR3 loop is CASSYGGGGGYGYTF. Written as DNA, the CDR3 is TGTGCCAGCAGTTACGGCGGGGGGGGTGGCTATGGCTACACCTTC.

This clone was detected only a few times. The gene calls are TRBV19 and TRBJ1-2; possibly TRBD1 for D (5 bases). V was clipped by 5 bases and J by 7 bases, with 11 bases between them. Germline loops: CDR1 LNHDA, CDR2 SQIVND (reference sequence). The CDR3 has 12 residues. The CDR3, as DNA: TGTGCCAGTAGTCCAGGGTTAGGTGGCTACACCTTC. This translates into CASSPGLGGYTF.

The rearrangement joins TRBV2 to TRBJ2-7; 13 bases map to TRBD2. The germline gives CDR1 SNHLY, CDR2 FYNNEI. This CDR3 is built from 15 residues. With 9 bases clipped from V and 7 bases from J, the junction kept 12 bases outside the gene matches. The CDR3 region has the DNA TGTGCCAGTCTTGCGAGGACTAGCGGGGGTGGGGAGCAGTACTTC. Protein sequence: CASLARTSGGGEQYF.

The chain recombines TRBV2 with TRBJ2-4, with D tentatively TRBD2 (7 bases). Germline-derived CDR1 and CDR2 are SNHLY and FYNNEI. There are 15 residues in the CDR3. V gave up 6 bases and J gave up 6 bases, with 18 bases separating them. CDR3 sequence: CASRERLARGNIQYF. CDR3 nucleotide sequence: TGTGCCAGCAGGGAAAGACTAGCCAGGGGAAACATTCAGTACTTC. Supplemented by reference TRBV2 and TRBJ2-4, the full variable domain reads EPEVTQTPSHQVTQMGQEVILRCVPISNHLYFYWYRQILGQKVEFLVSFYNNEISEKSEIFDDQFSVERPDGSNFTLKIRSTKLEDSAMYFCASRERLARGNIQYFGAGTRLSVL.

CDR3 in amino acids: CASRKNPGQGAPNTEAFF. The CDR3 DNA reads as TGTGCCAGCAGGAAGAATCCCGGACAGGGGGCGCCGAACACTGAAGCTTTCTTT. V gene TRBV2 combines with J gene TRBJ1-1, with 11 bases lining up with TRBD1. In germline, CDR1 is SNHLY, CDR2 FYNNEI. V shed 6 bases and J 1 base; nucleotides not matched to a gene: 13. The CDR3 is made up of 18 amino acids.

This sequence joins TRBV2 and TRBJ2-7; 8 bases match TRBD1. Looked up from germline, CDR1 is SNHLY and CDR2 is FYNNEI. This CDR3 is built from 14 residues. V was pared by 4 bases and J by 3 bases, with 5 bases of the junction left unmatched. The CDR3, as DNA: TGTGCCAGCAGTGTTAGGACAGGGCTCTACGAGCAGTACTTC. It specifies CASSVRTGLYEQYF.

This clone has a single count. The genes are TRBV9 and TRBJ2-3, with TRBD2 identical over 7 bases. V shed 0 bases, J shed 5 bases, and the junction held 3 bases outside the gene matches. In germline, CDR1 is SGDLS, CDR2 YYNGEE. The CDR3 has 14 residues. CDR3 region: CASSVVPGGDTQYF. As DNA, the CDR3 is TGTGCCAGCAGCGTAGTTCCGGGGGGAGATACGCAGTATTTT.

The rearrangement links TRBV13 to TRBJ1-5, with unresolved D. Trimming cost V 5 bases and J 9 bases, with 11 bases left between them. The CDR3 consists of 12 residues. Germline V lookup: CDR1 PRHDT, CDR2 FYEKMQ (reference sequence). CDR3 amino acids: CASSNGNRPQHF. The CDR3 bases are TGTGCCAGCAGCAACGGTAACAGGCCCCAGCATTTT.

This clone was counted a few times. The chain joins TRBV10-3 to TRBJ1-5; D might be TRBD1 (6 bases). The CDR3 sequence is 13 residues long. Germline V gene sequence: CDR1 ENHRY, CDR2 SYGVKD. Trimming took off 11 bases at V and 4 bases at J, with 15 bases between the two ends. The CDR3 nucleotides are TGTGCCGCAACGGGACACCCGAATCAGCCCCAGCATTTT. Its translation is CAATGHPNQPQHF.

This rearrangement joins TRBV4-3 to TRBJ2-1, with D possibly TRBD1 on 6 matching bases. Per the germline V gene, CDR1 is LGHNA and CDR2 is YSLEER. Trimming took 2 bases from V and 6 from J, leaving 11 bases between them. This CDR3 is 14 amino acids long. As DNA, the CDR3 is TGCGCCAGCAGCCAATCCTTACAGGGCAATGAGCAGTTCTTC. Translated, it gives CASSQSLQGNEQFF.

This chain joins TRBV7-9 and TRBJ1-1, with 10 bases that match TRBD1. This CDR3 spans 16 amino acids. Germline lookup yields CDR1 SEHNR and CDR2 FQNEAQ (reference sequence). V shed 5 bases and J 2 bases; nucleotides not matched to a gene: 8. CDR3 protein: CASSNRQGAKNTEAFF. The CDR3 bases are TGTGCCAGCAGCAACAGACAGGGGGCCAAAAACACTGAAGCTTTCTTT.

CDR3 residues: CASSSGGFDGNTIYF. CDR3 nucleotides: TGTGCCAGCAGCTCGGGGGGTTTCGATGGAAACACCATATATTTT. The chain combines TRBV5-6 with TRBJ1-3; weak D call: TRBD1 (5 bases). This CDR3 region has 15 residues. Germline lookup yields CDR1 SGHDT and CDR2 YYEEEE. The V gene lost 3 bases and the J gene lost 3 bases, with 13 bases spanning the gap.

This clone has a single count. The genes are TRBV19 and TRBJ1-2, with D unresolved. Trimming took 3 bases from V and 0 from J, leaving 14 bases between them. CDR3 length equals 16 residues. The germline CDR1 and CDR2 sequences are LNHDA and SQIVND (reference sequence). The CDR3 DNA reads TGTGCCAGTAGTATCATGAGAACAGCAGCTAACTATGGCTACACCTTC. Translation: CASSIMRTAANYGYTF. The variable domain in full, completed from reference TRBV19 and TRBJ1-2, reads DGGITQSPKYLFRKEGQNVTLSCEQNLNHDAMYWYRQDPGQGLRLIYYSQIVNDFQKGDIAEGYSVSREKKESFPLTVTSAQKNPTAFYLCASSIMRTAANYGYTFGSGTRLTVV.

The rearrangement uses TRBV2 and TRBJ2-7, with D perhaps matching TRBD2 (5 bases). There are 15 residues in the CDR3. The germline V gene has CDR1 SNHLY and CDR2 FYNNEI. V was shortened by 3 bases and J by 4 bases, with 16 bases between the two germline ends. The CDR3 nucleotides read TGTGCCAGCAGTGAGGACTGGGATGTTGGGTACGAGCAGTACTTC. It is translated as CASSEDWDVGYEQYF.

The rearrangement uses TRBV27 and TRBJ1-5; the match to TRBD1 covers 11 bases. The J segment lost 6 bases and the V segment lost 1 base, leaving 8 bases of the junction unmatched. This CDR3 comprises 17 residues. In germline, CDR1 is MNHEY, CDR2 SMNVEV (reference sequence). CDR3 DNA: TGTGCCAGCAGTTTATTTCTGGGACAGGGGGGGGGTCAGCCCCAGCATTTT. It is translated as CASSLFLGQGGGQPQHF.

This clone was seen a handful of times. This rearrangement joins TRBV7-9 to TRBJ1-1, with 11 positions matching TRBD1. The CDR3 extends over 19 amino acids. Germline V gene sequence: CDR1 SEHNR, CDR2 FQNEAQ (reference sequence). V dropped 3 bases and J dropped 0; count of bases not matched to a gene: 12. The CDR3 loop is CASSFTPGQGAGMNTEAFF. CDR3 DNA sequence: TGTGCCAGCAGCTTCACTCCCGGACAGGGGGCCGGAATGAACACTGAAGCTTTCTTT.